This entry lists 2 T cell receptor beta chains sequenced from one sample in a study of blood T cell repertoires in COVID-19. TCRdb keeps only in-frame clones here, not all; method: immunoSEQ multiplex PCR. The table lists about 160,000 clones, roughly 85% of them singletons. The sequencing input was peripheral blood. The source of these receptors is an older woman with COVID-19, enrolled during active disease.

A word on this clone: Other DNA sequences in this sample translate to the same CDR3. The chain couples TRBV7-3 to TRBJ2-1, with 9 bases lining up with TRBD2. Germline V gene sequence: CDR1 SGHTA, CDR2 FQGTGA. Trimming took 6 bases from V and 0 from J; bases not matched to a gene: 3. The CDR3 extends over 15 amino acids. The chain's CDR3 is CASSLSGSSYNEQFF. In DNA, the CDR3 is TGTGCCAGCAGTCTTAGCGGGAGCTCCTACAATGAGCAGTTCTTC.

The chain joins TRBV11-2 to TRBJ1-4; D not certain. CDR3 length: 15 amino acids. Germline V lookup: CDR1 SGHAT, CDR2 FQNNGV. V was shortened by 5 bases and J by 8 bases, with 18 bases between the two germline ends. The CDR3 nucleotides read TGTGCCAGCAGCCCCCCAGGACTTAGAGGGGAAAAACTGTTTTTT. It codes for CASSPPGLRGEKLFF. The full variable domain, its missing parts supplied by reference TRBV11-2 and TRBJ1-4, is EAGVAQSPRYKIIEKRQSVAFWCNPISGHATLYWYQQILGQGPKLLIQFQNNGVVDDSQLPKDRFSAERLKGVDSTLKIQPAKLEDSAVYLCASSPPGLRGEKLFFGSGTQLSVL.